The rows below give T cell receptor beta chains drawn from one sample of a study of T cells after posttransplantation cyclophosphamide. Repertoires were generated with immunoSEQ multiplex PCR, while TCRdb's copy carries only in-frame clones and drops some. This table has about 17,000 clones, more than 80% appearing once. The sequences come from PBMCs, collected approximately 64 weeks after allogeneic stem cell transplant with calcineurin inhibitor and methotrexate. The source is a male patient aged 25-45 years who received an allogeneic stem cell transplant from an unrelated donor, was CMV-positive, and had acute and chronic GVHD. Some T cells may arise from the graft donor. The CDR3 runs from the conserved cysteine through the conserved F or W. D genes are given only for firm matches. Not every row has a clone size; where given, it reads once, few, many or a size class.

TRBD2 | TRBJ2-7 | TRBV6-6 | - | CASSRLADPSYEQYF | TGTGCCAGCAGCCGACTAGCGGATCCTTCCTACGAGCAGTACTTC
TRBD2 | TRBJ2-7 | TRBV5-1 | - | CASSLSQAGGPAYEQYF | TGCGCCAGCAGCTTGAGTCAGGCGGGGGGGCCTGCTTACGAGCAGTACTTC
- | TRBJ2-7 | TRBV5-8 | - | CASSDVGGYEQYF | TGTGCCAGCAGCGACGTAGGGGGATACGAGCAGTACTTC
TRBD2 | TRBJ2-7 | TRBV6-1 | once | CASSQGLAVTYEQYF | TGTGCCAGCAGTCAGGGACTAGCGGTAACCTACGAGCAGTACTTC
TRBD2 | TRBJ2-7 | TRBV9 | - | CASSVDPAGDLNEQYF | TGTGCCAGCAGCGTAGATCCAGCGGGAGATTTAAACGAGCAGTACTTC
- | TRBJ2-5 | TRBV30 | - | CAWSGLTAEQETQYF | TGTGCCTGGAGTGGTTTGACAGCTGAACAAGAGACCCAGTACTTC
- | TRBJ2-2 | TRBV7-9 | - | CASSSPGGGHTGELFF | TGTGCCAGCAGCTCGCCCGGGGGAGGCCACACCGGGGAGCTGTTTTTT
TRBD2 | TRBJ2-2 | TRBV19 | few | CASSLSGGGANTGELFF | TGTGCCAGTAGTCTCTCCGGGGGGGGTGCGAACACCGGGGAGCTGTTTTTT
- | TRBJ1-1 | TRBV7-9 | - | CASSTTKTDPNTEAFF | TGTGCCAGCAGTACTACTAAGACCGACCCGAACACTGAAGCTTTCTTT
- | TRBJ1-1 | TRBV5-4 | - | CASSAEGDTEAFF | TGTGCCAGCAGCGCGGAAGGGGACACTGAAGCTTTCTTT
- | TRBJ2-1 | TRBV6-1 | once | CASNPGVNEQFF | TGTGCCAGCAACCCGGGGGTCAATGAGCAGTTCTTC
TRBD2 | TRBJ2-5 | TRBV5-1 | - | CASSFSGGLQETQYF | TGCGCCAGCAGCTTTAGCGGGGGACTACAAGAGACCCAGTACTTC
- | TRBJ2-7 | TRBV6-5 | - | CASSYDWRSSYEQYF | TGTGCCAGCAGTTACGATTGGCGGAGCTCCTACGAGCAGTACTTC
TRBD1 | TRBJ1-2 | TRBV5-1 | - | CASSLVLAGGRGYTF | TGCGCCAGCAGCTTGGTTTTGGCAGGGGGCCGAGGCTACACCTTC
- | TRBJ1-1 | TRBV9 | - | CASSVSGAENTEAFF | TGTGCCAGCAGCGTATCAGGGGCCGAGAACACTGAAGCTTTCTTT
TRBD2 | TRBJ2-1 | TRBV6-4 | - | CASSDWGTSDEQFF | TGTGCCAGCAGTGACTGGGGGACTAGCGATGAGCAGTTCTTC
- | TRBJ2-3 | TRBV7-8 | - | CASSLPQGVADTQYF | TGTGCCAGCAGCTTGCCCCAGGGTGTCGCAGATACGCAGTATTTT
TRBD2 | TRBJ2-3 | TRBV2 | - | CASSWDSGGPSTDTQYF | TGTGCCAGCAGTTGGGATAGCGGGGGCCCTAGCACAGATACGCAGTATTTT
- | TRBJ1-4 | TRBV30 | once | CAWSEREKLFF | TGTGCCTGGAGTGAGAGGGAAAAACTGTTTTTT
TRBD2 | TRBJ2-7 | TRBV5-4 | few | CASSWGGYEQYF | TGTGCCAGCAGCTGGGGGGGGTACGAGCAGTACTTC
- | TRBJ1-1 | TRBV2 | - | CASSEPNLGSRGTFF | TGTGCCAGCAGTGAACCGAACCTGGGTTCCCGCGGGACTTTCTTT
- | TRBJ1-4 | TRBV27 | - | CASSFGQGEKLFF | TGTGCCAGCAGTTTTGGGCAGGGCGAAAAACTGTTTTTT
- | TRBJ1-1 | TRBV7-2 | - | CASSRLRNTEAFF | TGTGCCAGCAGTCGCCTCAGGAACACTGAAGCTTTCTTT
- | TRBJ1-5 | TRBV14 | - | CASSQGTHQPQHF | TGTGCCAGCAGCCAAGGGACTCATCAGCCCCAGCATTTT
- | TRBJ2-2 | TRBV2 | - | CASSEAPSGTGELFF | TGTGCCAGCAGTGAAGCGCCCAGCGGCACCGGGGAGCTGTTTTTT
- | TRBJ1-2 | TRBV19 | few | CASSIDLGYTF | TGTGCCAGTAGTATAGATCTGGGCTACACCTTC
- | TRBJ1-1 | TRBV19 | - | CASMSPLLSYTEAFF | TGTGCCAGTATGTCCCCTCTTCTATCTTACACTGAAGCTTTCTTT
TRBD2 | TRBJ2-1 | TRBV18 | - | CASSPLGLAVLDSSYNEQFF | TGTGCCAGCTCACCCTTGGGACTAGCGGTTCTCGATAGCTCCTACAATGAGCAGTTCTTC
- | TRBJ1-2 | TRBV5-6 | once | CASSLVRGRSGTRNYGYTF | TGTGCCAGCAGCTTGGTGCGGGGCCGCTCGGGCACCCGAAACTATGGCTACACCTTC
TRBD1 | TRBJ2-5 | TRBV28 | - | CASSLRPGQTGETQYF | TGTGCCAGCAGTCTCCGCCCGGGACAGACGGGAGAGACCCAGTACTTC
- | TRBJ1-5 | TRBV19 | medium-sized | CASSIEVGQRHQPQHF | TGTGCCAGTAGTATAGAGGTCGGACAGAGGCATCAGCCCCAGCATTTT
- | TRBJ1-3 | TRBV7-9 | few | CASSLVLSGITIYF | TGTGCCAGCAGCTTAGTCTTGAGCGGAATCACCATATATTTT
- | TRBJ2-7 | TRBV28 | - | CASSYIPGIYEQYF | TGTGCCAGCAGCTATATCCCAGGAATCTACGAGCAGTACTTC
TRBD1 | TRBJ2-4 | TRBV11-2 | - | CASRPGQGATKNIQYF | TGTGCCAGCAGACCGGGACAGGGGGCAACCAAAAACATTCAGTACTTC
TRBD2 | TRBJ2-7 | TRBV9 | - | CASSVGFGGGPFGEQYF | TGTGCCAGCAGCGTGGGGTTTGGGGGAGGGCCGTTCGGCGAGCAGTACTTC
- | TRBJ1-5 | TRBV6-5 | - | CASSETSRNQPQHF | TGTGCCAGCAGTGAAACATCCCGCAATCAGCCCCAGCATTTT
- | TRBJ1-1 | TRBV7-3 | - | CASSPLREAAGEAFF | TGTGCCAGCAGCCCTTTAAGGGAGGCGGCAGGGGAAGCTTTCTTT
TRBD2 | TRBJ2-7 | TRBV27 | - | CASSPLTSGGASSYEQYF | TGTGCCAGCTCCCCCCTCACTAGCGGGGGTGCTAGCTCCTACGAGCAGTACTTC
TRBD2 | TRBJ2-7 | TRBV28 | - | CASERSAGASEQYF | TGTGCCAGCGAACGGTCGGCGGGAGCATCCGAGCAGTACTTC
TRBD2 | TRBJ2-3 | TRBV5-1 | - | CASSSASGGATDTQYF | TGCGCCAGCAGCTCAGCCAGCGGGGGGGCCACAGATACGCAGTATTTT
TRBD1 | TRBJ1-1 | TRBV2 | - | CASSGQGATEAFF | TGTGCCAGCAGTGGACAGGGGGCAACTGAAGCTTTCTTT
TRBD1 | TRBJ1-4 | TRBV19 | few | CASSPYRGQDEKLFF | TGTGCCAGTAGTCCCTACAGGGGGCAGGATGAAAAACTGTTTTTT
- | TRBJ2-1 | TRBV29-1 | - | CSVRESSYNEQFF | TGCAGCGTAAGGGAGAGCTCCTACAATGAGCAGTTCTTC
- | TRBJ2-2 | TRBV18 | - | CASSSGQNTGELFF | TGTGCCAGCTCGTCTGGACAGAACACCGGGGAGCTGTTTTTT